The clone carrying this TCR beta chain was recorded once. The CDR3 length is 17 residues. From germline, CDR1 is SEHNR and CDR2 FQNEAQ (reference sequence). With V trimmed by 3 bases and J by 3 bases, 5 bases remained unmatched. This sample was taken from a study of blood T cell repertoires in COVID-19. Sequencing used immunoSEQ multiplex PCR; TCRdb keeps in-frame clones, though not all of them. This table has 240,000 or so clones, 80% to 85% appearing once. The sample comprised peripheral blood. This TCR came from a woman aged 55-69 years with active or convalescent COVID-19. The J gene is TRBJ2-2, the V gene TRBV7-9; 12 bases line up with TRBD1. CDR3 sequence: CASSLGTGGLDTGELFF. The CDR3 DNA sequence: TGTGCCAGCAGCTTGGGGACAGGGGGCCTAGACACCGGGGAGCTGTTTTTT. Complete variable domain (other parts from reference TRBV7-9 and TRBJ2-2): DTGVSQNPRHKITKRGQNVTFRCDPISEHNRLYWYRQTLGQGPEFLTYFQNEAQLEKSRLLSDRFSAERPKGSFSTLEIQRTEQGDSAMYLCASSLGTGGLDTGELFFGEGSRLTVL.